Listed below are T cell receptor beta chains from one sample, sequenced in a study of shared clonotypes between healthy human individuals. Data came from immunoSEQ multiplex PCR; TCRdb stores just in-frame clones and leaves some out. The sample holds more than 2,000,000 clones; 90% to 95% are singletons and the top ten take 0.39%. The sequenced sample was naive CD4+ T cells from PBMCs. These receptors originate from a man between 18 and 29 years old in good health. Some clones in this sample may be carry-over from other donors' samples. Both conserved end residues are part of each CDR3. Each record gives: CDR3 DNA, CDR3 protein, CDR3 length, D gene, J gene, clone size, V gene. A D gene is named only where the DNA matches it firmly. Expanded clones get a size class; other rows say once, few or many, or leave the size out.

DNA: TGTGCCACCAGCAGAGATATTTTGGAAGAGACCCAGTACTTC
CDR3: CATSRDILEETQYF
length: 14
D: -
J: TRBJ2-5
size: few
V: TRBV15

DNA: TGTGCCAGCGGGATAGACTCTGGAAACACCATATATTTT
CDR3: CASGIDSGNTIYF
length: 13
D: -
J: TRBJ1-3
size: -
V: TRBV5-4

DNA: TGTGCCTGGAGCCCAGGGGGGTGGCAGCCCCAGCATTTT
CDR3: CAWSPGGWQPQHF
length: 13
D: TRBD1
J: TRBJ1-5
size: -
V: TRBV30

DNA: TGTGCCAGCATGCTTAGAGTATCAGGGATCTATGGCTACACCTTC
CDR3: CASMLRVSGIYGYTF
length: 15
D: -
J: TRBJ1-2
size: -
V: TRBV7-2

DNA: TGTGCCAGCAGCCACTGGAAGGCTAGCGGGAGGTTCAATGAGCAGTTCTTC
CDR3: CASSHWKASGRFNEQFF
length: 17
D: TRBD2
J: TRBJ2-1
size: -
V: TRBV28

DNA: TGTGCCAGCAGCTTGGGAGTTAACTACGAGCAGTACTTC
CDR3: CASSLGVNYEQYF
length: 13
D: -
J: TRBJ2-7
size: -
V: TRBV5-4

DNA: TGTGCCAGCAGCTTAGCAATTTCGGCGGGCACAGATACGCAGTATTTT
CDR3: CASSLAISAGTDTQYF
length: 16
D: -
J: TRBJ2-3
size: once
V: TRBV7-2

DNA: TGCAGCGCCGGGTGGGACACAGATACGCAGTATTTT
CDR3: CSAGWDTDTQYF
length: 12
D: -
J: TRBJ2-3
size: -
V: TRBV29-1

DNA: TGTGCCAGCAGATACCGCCCTAGCGGTCTCACAGATACGCAGTATTTT
CDR3: CASRYRPSGLTDTQYF
length: 16
D: TRBD2
J: TRBJ2-3
size: -
V: TRBV2

DNA: TGTGCCAGTACCCCGGGACAGGGAAGATTACTCCACGAGCAGTACTTC
CDR3: CASTPGQGRLLHEQYF
length: 16
D: TRBD1
J: TRBJ2-7
size: -
V: TRBV19

DNA: TGTGCCAGCAGTTACTCGAGAAACACCATATATTTT
CDR3: CASSYSRNTIYF
length: 12
D: -
J: TRBJ1-3
size: -
V: TRBV6-5

DNA: TGTGCCAGCAGCTTAGATTCGCTGGGGGCGCCTGGCTACACCTTC
CDR3: CASSLDSLGAPGYTF
length: 15
D: -
J: TRBJ1-2
size: -
V: TRBV11-2